The source of this T cell receptor beta chain is a study of T cells in Graves' hyperthyroidism and ophthalmopathy. Background on the study: Prior to any treatment, at the point of initial diagnosis, peripheral blood was collected. Overall study findings and caveats: Blood held most thyroid clonotypes expanded above 0.001 frequency. Ophthalmopathy was predicted by the model a median of approximately 6 months ahead of onset.

Amplification yielded TCR beta CDR3 regions, with RNA transcripts as the source. The primer set for the first-round RT-PCR of the TCR CDR3 was HTBI. TCRdb reprocessed the multiplex PCR reads via MiXCR and lists one record per CDR3 protein. The repertoire includes fewer than 300,000 distinct CDR3 sequences, around 25% of them detected once, and around 28% sits in the top ten. Ten or more counts support this clonotype. Its antigen is still unknown. The TCR comes from a man aged 40-55 years with Graves' hyperthyroidism that later progressed to Graves' ophthalmopathy. Sequenced material: blood.

Written as DNA, the CDR3 is TGTGCCAGCAGTTACCTAGCGGGAGCGAGAGAGACCCAGTACTTC. This codes for CASSYLAGARETQYF. The rearrangement joins TRBV6-5 to TRBJ2-5; 10 bases line up with TRBD2. The CDR3 consists of 15 residues. The V segment lost 2 bases and the J segment 4 bases; nucleotides outside the gene matches: 4. Germline V lookup: CDR1 MNHEY, CDR2 SVGAGI.